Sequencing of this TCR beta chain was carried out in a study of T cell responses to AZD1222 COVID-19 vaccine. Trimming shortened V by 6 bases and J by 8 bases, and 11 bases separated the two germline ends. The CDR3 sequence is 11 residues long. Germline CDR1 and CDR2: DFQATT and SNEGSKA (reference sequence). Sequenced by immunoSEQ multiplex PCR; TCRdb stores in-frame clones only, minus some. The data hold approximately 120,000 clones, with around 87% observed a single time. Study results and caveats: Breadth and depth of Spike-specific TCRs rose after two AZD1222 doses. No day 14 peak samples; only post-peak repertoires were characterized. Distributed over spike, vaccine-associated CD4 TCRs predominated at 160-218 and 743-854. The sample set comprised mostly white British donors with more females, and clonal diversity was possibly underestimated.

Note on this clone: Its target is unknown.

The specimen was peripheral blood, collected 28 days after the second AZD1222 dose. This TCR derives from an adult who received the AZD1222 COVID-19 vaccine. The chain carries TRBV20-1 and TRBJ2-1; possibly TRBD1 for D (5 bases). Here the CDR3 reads CSARSRDEQFF. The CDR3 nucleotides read TGCAGTGCCAGAAGCAGGGATGAGCAGTTCTTC.